The clone carrying this T cell receptor (beta chain) was detected only a few times. Produced via immunoSEQ multiplex PCR; TCRdb's table is partial and in-frame only. The sample contains 200,000 or so clones, roughly 80% of which appear only once. The sample originates from a study of blood T cell repertoires in COVID-19. This CDR3 comprises 15 residues. Germline V gives CDR1 SGHRS, CDR2 YFSETQ. Trimming left V 1 base short and J 1 base short, with 11 bases between. V gene TRBV5-1 combines with J gene TRBJ2-5; possible D gene TRBD1, 5 bases. Sequencing used peripheral blood. The receptor was derived from a woman between 25 and 40 years old with acute or convalescent COVID-19. The CDR3 bases are TGCGCCAGCAGCTTGAGGGGAATTGGCCAAGAGACCCAGTACTTC. Its protein product is CASSLRGIGQETQYF.